The 17 T cell receptor beta chains listed next were all sequenced from one sample in a study of response to subunit inactivated influenza vaccine listed by TCRdb under 2018. Receptor amplification or capture employed RT-PCR. The instrument was an Illumina HiSeq 2500. Starting from the raw public reads, TCRdb applied fastp trimming at Q25, assembled clones with MiXCR and retained in-frame beta chains. Rows are unified per CDR3 protein, each entry keeping the most common DNA and genes. This sample comprises about 570,000 distinct CDR3 sequences, about 11% of them detected only once. Approximately 10% of the sample rests with the top ten. The data also belong to a second study, concerning T cells expressing NK-cell markers. Taken from the second paper: TCR beta cDNA libraries were made by 5'RACE template switching that added a universal primer site and unique molecular identifiers.

Source: PBMCs from blood, taken on the day of vaccination. All receptors come from a man aged 50 to 59 who received an inactivated influenza vaccine. Donor details come from another sample of the same person, matched by shared clones.

The chain recombines TRBV5-1 with TRBJ2-5; 10 nucleotides agree with TRBD2. This CDR3 contains 15 residues. The V gene end was trimmed by 0 bases and the J gene end by 4 bases; junction bases not matched to a gene: 3. Germline V CDR1 and CDR2: SGHRS, YFSETQ. As DNA, the CDR3 is TGCGCCAGCAGCTTGGGTCCTAGCGGGAGAGAGACCCAGTACTTC. This sequence encodes CASSLGPSGRETQYF.

The chain is built from TRBV28 and TRBJ1-1; TRBD1 matches 8 bases. Germline CDR1 is MDHEN and CDR2 is SYDVKM. There are 13 residues in the CDR3. Trimming cost V 3 bases and J 6 bases; bases outside gene matches: 3. CDR3 amino acids: CASSLGQAPEAFF. The CDR3 DNA sequence: TGTGCCAGCAGTTTGGGACAGGCCCCTGAAGCTTTCTTT.

This chain links TRBV7-8 with TRBJ1-1; weak D call: TRBD1 (6 bases). V was clipped by 5 bases and J by 6 bases, with 19 bases between them. CDR1 is SGHVS, CDR2 FQNEAQ, per germline. The CDR3 runs to 15 residues. CDR3 in DNA: TGTGCCAGCAGCCCGTCTGCCCCGGGGGGCGCTGAAGCTTTCTTT. Protein: CASSPSAPGGAEAFF. Full variable domain (missing parts from reference TRBV7-8 and TRBJ1-1): GAGVSQSPRYKVAKRGQDVALRCDPISGHVSLFWYQQALGQGPEFLTYFQNEAQLDKSGLPSDRFFAERPEGSVSTLKIQRTQQEDSAVYLCASSPSAPGGAEAFFGQGTRLTVV.

Concerning this clonotype itself: One junction end disagrees with the germline gene, perhaps due to a read error. This chain joins TRBV3-1 and TRBJ2-5, with TRBD2 as a possible D gene (5 bases). This CDR3 spans 16 amino acids. Germline V gives CDR1 LGHDT, CDR2 YNNKEL (reference sequence). The CDR3 loop is CVSSPLRPSYQETQYF. The CDR3 DNA reads as TGTGTCAGCAGCCCACTTCGGCCTAGCTACCAAGAGACCCAGTACTTC.

This clonotype was seen a handful of times. The V gene is TRBV7-9, the J gene TRBJ2-7; 8 nucleotides agree with TRBD1. This CDR3 region has 15 residues. After removal of 4 bases from V and 3 bases from J, the junction contained 8 bases not matched to a gene. Germline values: CDR1 SEHNR, CDR2 FQNEAQ (reference sequence). This CDR3 reads CASSSPWTGSYEQYF. In DNA, the CDR3 is TGTGCCAGCAGCTCGCCCTGGACAGGGAGCTACGAGCAGTACTTC.

This clonotype was recorded at least ten times. J is TRBJ2-1 and V is TRBV20-1, with 12 positions matching TRBD2. Looked up from germline, CDR1 is DFQATT and CDR2 is SNEGSKA (reference sequence). The length of the CDR3 is 14 residues. V was clipped by 5 bases and J by 6 bases; unmatched bases: 5. CDR3 sequence (DNA): TGCAGTGCTTATCTAGCGGGGGGGGGCAATGAGCAGTTCTTC. Residues: CSAYLAGGGNEQFF.

The chain is built from TRBV7-8 and TRBJ1-1; D is unresolved. The V and J ends lost 1 base and 4 bases respectively, with 7 bases between them. The CDR3 has 13 residues. The germline CDR1 and CDR2 sequences are SGHVS and FQNEAQ. The CDR3 protein is CASSLGIVTEAFF. DNA of the CDR3: TGTGCCAGCAGCTTAGGTATAGTCACTGAAGCTTTCTTT.

DNA for the CDR3: TGCGCCAGCAGCTTTAGGAGCGGGGCAGACAATGAGCAGTTCTTC. This sequence encodes CASSFRSGADNEQFF. J is TRBJ2-1 and V is TRBV5-1; 7 nucleotides match TRBD2. Germline CDR1 is SGHRS and CDR2 is YFSETQ. This CDR3 contains 15 residues. Germline trimming cut 2 bases from V and 5 bases from J; bases unmatched to any gene: 7.

This clonotype has more than one count but fewer than ten. The chain employs TRBV5-1 and TRBJ1-4, with 8 bases that match TRBD1. The CDR3 is 17 residues long. Germline CDR1 is SGHRS and CDR2 is YFSETQ. V was pared by 1 base and J by 3 bases, with 8 bases of the junction left unmatched. In DNA form, the CDR3 reads TGCGCCAGCAGCTTGTCCCGGGACAGGAGTTCTAATGAAAAACTGTTTTTT. This gives the protein CASSLSRDRSSNEKLFF.

This clonotype came up a few times. The V gene is TRBV7-2, the J gene TRBJ2-5, with D perhaps TRBD1 (5 bases). The germline CDR1 and CDR2 sequences are SGHTA and FQGNSA. V was shortened by 1 base and J by 5 bases, with 11 bases between the two germline ends. This CDR3 has 14 residues. The CDR3 loop reads CASSLGYPGETQYF. The CDR3 nucleotides are TGTGCCAGCAGCTTAGGGTATCCAGGGGAGACCCAGTACTTC.

The chain carries TRBV24-1 and TRBJ2-1, with 7 bases identical to TRBD1. This CDR3 comprises 16 residues. Looked up from germline, CDR1 is KGHDR and CDR2 is SFDVKD. Trimming removed 1 base from V and 3 bases from J; junction bases left unmatched: 5. The CDR3 region is CATSDFETGSYNEQFF. Here the CDR3 DNA reads TGTGCCACCAGTGATTTCGAGACAGGGAGCTACAATGAGCAGTTCTTC.

The gene calls are TRBV5-4 and TRBJ2-7; 7 bases are shared with TRBD1. The CDR3 covers 14 residues. V shed 3 bases, J shed 4 bases, and the junction held 7 bases outside the gene matches. CDR1 and CDR2 from the germline V gene are SGHNT and YYREEE (reference sequence). In nucleotides, the CDR3 is TGTGCCAGCAGCTCGGTCGCAGGGGGTTACGAGCAGTACTTC. This translates into CASSSVAGGYEQYF.

V and J are TRBV4-2 and TRBJ2-2; perhaps TRBD2 as D (6 bases). The V gene's germline CDR1 is LGHNA and CDR2 YNFKEQ. Trimming took 0 bases from V and 4 from J, leaving 15 bases between them. The CDR3 extends over 17 amino acids. CDR3 protein: CASSQEPQRVGTGELFF. In nucleotides, the CDR3 is TGTGCCAGCAGCCAAGAGCCACAGCGGGTTGGCACCGGGGAGCTGTTTTTT.

The chain combines TRBV5-5 with TRBJ1-4; TRBD1 is a possible D gene (6 bases). V shed 5 bases and J shed 0 bases, with 11 bases lying between them. CDR3 size: 15 residues. CDR1 and CDR2 from the germline V gene are SGHKS and YYEKEE (reference sequence). The CDR3 DNA is TGTGCCAGCAGTGGCAGGGGCCCAACTAATGAAAAACTGTTTTTT. It translates to CASSGRGPTNEKLFF.

The chain recombines TRBV4-2 with TRBJ2-2; D gene ambiguous. Germline-derived CDR1 and CDR2 are LGHNA and YNFKEQ. Trimming pared 0 bases from V and 12 bases from J, leaving 17 bases between. The CDR3 is 15 residues long. The CDR3 here is CASSQDLGTDRQLFF. The CDR3 DNA sequence: TGTGCCAGCAGCCAAGATCTCGGAACCGATAGGCAGCTGTTTTTT.

The sample holds a few counts of this clonotype. This chain joins TRBV12-3 or TRBV12-4 and TRBJ2-6, with D perhaps matching TRBD2 (6 bases). V was clipped by 4 bases and J by 4 bases, with 20 bases between them. The CDR3 spans 18 residues. CDR3 amino acids: CASSSTNDGSIGANVLTF. DNA of the CDR3: TGTGCCAGCAGTTCAACTAATGACGGGAGTATAGGGGCCAACGTCCTGACTTTC.

This clonotype was recorded at least ten times. This chain joins TRBV9 and TRBJ2-1; TRBD1 is a possible D gene (5 bases). Trimming took 0 bases from V and 5 from J, leaving 9 bases between them. Germline V gene sequence: CDR1 SGDLS, CDR2 YYNGEE. This CDR3 has 14 amino acids. CDR3 sequence reads: CASSVDTGNNEQFF. CDR3 coding DNA: TGTGCCAGCAGCGTAGATACAGGAAACAATGAGCAGTTCTTC.